A single sample is the source of the 20 T cell receptor beta chains below, sequenced in a study of metastatic and nonmetastatic thyroid tumors. TCRdb re-clonotyped the PCR reads through MiXCR. The data show several thousand clones, around 15% seen once. Nobody among the patients had been given any treatment before thyroid surgery. The sequencing sample was made of blood. These TCRs come from a female donor with papillary thyroid cancer or a benign thyroid nodule (not recorded which). Some clones in this sample may be carry-over from other donors' samples.

In its sample, this clone ranks as medium-sized (0.01 to 0.1%). The J gene is TRBJ1-3, the V gene TRBV19; D call uncertain. Germline-derived CDR1 and CDR2 are LNHDA and SQIVND (reference sequence). V gave up 5 bases and J gave up 4 bases, with 12 bases separating them. The CDR3 consists of 14 residues. The CDR3 nucleotides read TGTGCCAGTAGTGTCCCGGGGAGAGGAAACACCATATATTTT. It encodes CASSVPGRGNTIYF.

The chain links TRBV6-2 or TRBV6-3 to TRBJ1-5; no clear D. V was trimmed by 6 bases and J by 4 bases, leaving 16 bases between them. The CDR3 has 15 residues. CDR1 and CDR2 (germline): MNHEY, SVGEGT. The CDR3 bases are TGTGCCAGCAGACGCAGCCGGGGAGGAAATCAGCCCCAGCATTTT. Translation gives CASRRSRGGNQPQHF.

Points on this clone: A read error is possible here, since a much larger clone lies one base away. Within the sample, other DNA sequences also encode this same CDR3. V is TRBV7-2 and J is TRBJ2-7; no firm D call. The germline V and J ends were trimmed by 5 bases and 6 bases, with 20 bases remaining between them. The V gene's germline CDR1 is SGHTA and CDR2 FQGNSA. The CDR3 sequence is 15 residues long. The CDR3 spells CASSLASAGRTEQYF. Here the CDR3 DNA reads TGTGCCAGCAGCCTCGCCTCTGCTGGAAGGACCGAGCAGTACTTC.

Sample share makes this clone medium-sized. The chain employs TRBV4-1 and TRBJ1-2; possible D gene TRBD1, 5 bases. CDR1 is MGHRA and CDR2 is YSYEKL in the germline V gene. V lost 4 bases to trimming and J lost 4 bases, with 10 bases between them. This CDR3 contains 13 residues. Here the CDR3 DNA reads TGCGCCAGCAGCCTCGCCGGGACCTATGGCTACACCTTC. This translates into CASSLAGTYGYTF.

This clone occurred many times. This rearrangement joins TRBV4-2 to TRBJ2-1; D is undetermined. The CDR3 sequence is 13 residues long. Germline CDR1 and CDR2: LGHNA and YNFKEQ. V lost 1 base, J lost 8 bases, and 9 bases lay in between. CDR3 in amino acids: CASSQVIGDEQFF. The CDR3 coding sequence is TGTGCCAGCAGCCAAGTAATTGGGGATGAGCAGTTCTTC.

There are a few counts of this clone. The chain is built from TRBV11-2 and TRBJ2-7; D remains unclear. The germline CDR1 and CDR2 sequences are SGHAT and FQNNGV. V gave up 0 bases and J gave up 5 bases, with 14 bases separating them. The CDR3 sequence is 15 residues long. The CDR3 region is CASSLDQASVDEQYF. The CDR3 bases are TGTGCCAGCAGCTTAGATCAAGCGTCTGTGGACGAGCAGTACTTC.

This clone is labeled medium-sized (0.01 to 0.1%). The same CDR3 is also encoded by other DNA sequences in this sample. The CDR3 here is CASSLDEATEAFF. As DNA, the CDR3 is TGTGCCAGCAGTTTAGACGAGGCCACTGAAGCTTTCTTT. The chain has TRBV12-3 or TRBV12-4 and TRBJ1-1; no clear D gene. V dropped 1 base and J dropped 4 bases, with 7 bases sitting between them. The CDR3 is made up of 13 amino acids.

By its share, this clone is medium-sized. The same CDR3 can be traced to other DNA sequences in this sample. The CDR3 DNA sequence: TGTGCCAGCAGCTCGCTAGCGACGTACGAGCAGTACTTC. This translates into CASSSLATYEQYF. The chain employs TRBV7-2 and TRBJ2-7, with a possible D match to TRBD2 (6 bases). From germline, CDR1 is SGHTA and CDR2 FQGNSA. CDR3 length: 13 residues. Trimming left V 4 bases short and J 4 bases short, with 11 bases between.

The chain is built from TRBV6-2 or TRBV6-3 and TRBJ1-2, with 9 positions matching TRBD1. Germline V gene lookup returns CDR1 MNHEY and CDR2 SVGEGT. Unmatched junction bases numbered 7, after V lost 2 bases and J lost 6 bases. This CDR3 region has 15 residues. CDR3 amino acids: CASSYTDRGGDGYTF. CDR3 sequence (DNA): TGTGCCAGCAGTTACACGGACAGGGGAGGGGATGGCTACACCTTC.

The gene calls are TRBV6-1 and TRBJ1-1; D gene ambiguous. The germline V and J ends were trimmed by 1 base and 7 bases, with 10 bases remaining between them. Germline V gives CDR1 MNHNS, CDR2 SASEGT. The CDR3 consists of 13 residues. The DNA of the CDR3 is TGTGCCAGCAGTGAAGTTGGAGTTAGTGAAGCTTTCTTT. The encoded protein is CASSEVGVSEAFF.

This clone was observed many times. A much larger clone sits a single nucleotide away, making a read error possible. J is TRBJ1-3 and V is TRBV11-2; D gene ambiguous. CDR1 is SGHAT and CDR2 is FQNNGV in the germline V gene. The CDR3 spans 17 residues. Trimming took off 4 bases at V and 2 bases at J, with 18 bases between the two ends. The CDR3 DNA is TGTGCCAGCAGCTCCTTTCGGCGGGGTTCCCCTGGAAACACCATATATTTT. Protein sequence: CASSSFRRGSPGNTIYF. Full variable domain (missing parts from reference TRBV11-2 and TRBJ1-3): EAGVAQSPRYKIIEKRQSVAFWCNPISGHATLYWYQQILGQGPKLLIQFQNNGVVDDSQLPKDRFSAERLKGVDSTLKIQPAKLEDSAVYLCASSSFRRGSPGNTIYFGEGSWLTVV.

Relative to its sample, this clone is medium-sized. The V gene is TRBV5-1, the J gene TRBJ2-7; D is unresolved. V was trimmed by 3 bases and J by 4 bases, leaving 5 bases between them. Germline V gene lookup returns CDR1 SGHRS and CDR2 YFSETQ. This CDR3 has 11 residues. DNA of the CDR3: TGCGCCAGCAGCTCCGAATACGAGCAGTACTTC. Amino acid sequence: CASSSEYEQYF.

This clone is medium-sized (0.01 to 0.1%) within its sample. The chain links TRBV27 to TRBJ2-3, with D possibly TRBD1 on 5 matching bases. Per the germline V gene, CDR1 is MNHEY and CDR2 is SMNVEV (reference sequence). V shed 6 bases and J shed 2 bases, with 9 bases lying between them. The CDR3 totals 13 residues. In DNA, the CDR3 is TGTGCCAGCAGACCCAGGGACACAGATACGCAGTATTTT. It encodes CASRPRDTDTQYF.

By share of the sample, this clone is medium-sized. The V and J genes are TRBV4-1 and TRBJ2-7; possibly TRBD1 for D (6 bases). The germline V gene encodes CDR1 MGHRA and CDR2 YSYEKL. V gave up 3 bases and J gave up 0 bases, with 18 bases separating them. The CDR3 has 17 residues. DNA of the CDR3: TGCGCCAGCAGCCAGGCTCTATCAGGGGTCAGCTCCTACGAGCAGTACTTC. This encodes CASSQALSGVSSYEQYF.

This clone was picked up many times. The CDR3, as DNA: TGCGCCAGCAGCCAAGAAAGGGGGTTCGCCGGAGCTTTCTTT. It yields the protein CASSQERGFAGAFF. The J gene is TRBJ1-1, the V gene TRBV4-1; tentatively, D is TRBD1 (6 bases). CDR1 and CDR2 from the germline V gene are MGHRA and YSYEKL. CDR3 length: 14 amino acids. V lost 0 bases and J lost 10, with 15 bases in between.

This clone was picked up many times. This chain uses TRBV9 with TRBJ2-1; 11 bases align to TRBD2. The CDR3 is made up of 18 amino acids. V lost 0 bases and J lost 9; bases outside the gene matches: 14. Germline V gene sequence: CDR1 SGDLS, CDR2 YYNGEE. The CDR3 coding sequence is TGTGCCAGCAGCGTAGCTCGAACTAGCGGGGGCCAGTTGGGTGAGCAGTTCTTC. Its translation: CASSVARTSGGQLGEQFF. Filled out from reference TRBV9 and TRBJ2-1, the complete variable domain reads DSGVTQTPKHLITATGQRVTLRCSPRSGDLSVYWYQQSLDQGLQFLIQYYNGEERAKGNILERFSAQQFPDLHSELNLSSLELGDSALYFCASSVARTSGGQLGEQFFGPGTRLTVL.

The CDR3 DNA reads as TGTGCCAGCAGTGAATACCCCACAGGGTACGAGCAGTACGTC. Protein: CASSEYPTGYEQYV. V usage is TRBV6-1 and J usage is TRBJ2-7; D perhaps matches TRBD1 (6 bases). Trimming left V 2 bases short and J 4 bases short, with 12 bases between. The CDR3 sequence is 14 residues long. Germline CDR1 MNHNS, CDR2 SASEGT.

The rearrangement uses TRBV6-5 and TRBJ1-2; D gene ambiguous. The CDR3 spans 13 residues. Germline CDR1 and CDR2: MNHEY and SVGAGI. With 8 bases removed from V and 4 bases from J, the gap between germline ends came to 14 bases. CDR3 sequence: CASELLMGYGYTF. The CDR3 coding sequence is TGTGCCAGCGAATTACTAATGGGCTATGGCTACACCTTC.

This chain connects TRBV9 to TRBJ2-7; the match to TRBD2 covers 11 bases. Germline V gene sequence: CDR1 SGDLS, CDR2 YYNGEE. Trimming at V came to 3 bases and at J to 3 bases, leaving 5 bases not matched to a gene. This CDR3 contains 15 residues. CDR3 sequence reads: CASSGSTSGSYEQYF. CDR3 in DNA: TGTGCCAGCAGCGGAAGCACTAGCGGGAGCTACGAGCAGTACTTC.

The CDR3: CASSEESGSSYEQYF. The CDR3, as DNA: TGTGCCAGCAGTGAAGAGAGCGGGAGCTCCTACGAGCAGTACTTC. This chain links TRBV6-4 with TRBJ2-7; 8 positions agree with TRBD2. Germline V lookup: CDR1 MRHNA, CDR2 SNTAGT. The CDR3 consists of 15 residues. J was trimmed by 0 bases and V by 3 bases; bases with no gene match: 4.